The 29 T cell receptor beta chains presented below share a single source sample, sequenced in a study of CD8 T cells in ankylosing spondylitis. No antigens are known for them. TCRdb used MiXCR to reprocess the 5' RACE reads, holding one entry per CDR3 protein. The table shows approximately 400,000 distinct CDR3 sequences, with about 24% occurring only once. Study-level points and caveats: Characteristic, it appeared, of ankylosing spondylitis blood was a TCR beta motif of several highly homologous variants.

Sequences were obtained from blood, either unsorted or a sorted T cell fraction (not recorded which). The receptors stem from a male donor with ankylosing spondylitis.

This clonotype was counted a few times. This CDR3 reads CASRADGSSYNEQFF. CDR3 bases: TGTGCCAGCAGGGCGGACGGGAGCTCCTACAATGAGCAGTTCTTC. V gene TRBV12-3 or TRBV12-4 combines with J gene TRBJ2-1, with D possibly being TRBD2 (6 bases). The CDR3 is 15 residues long. The V end lost 6 bases, the J end lost 0 bases, and 12 bases lay between the germline ends.

In its sample, this clonotype was seen a few times. CDR3 region: CASSSSQGGADTQYF. CDR3 sequence (DNA): TGCGCCAGCAGCTCCTCACAGGGGGGTGCAGATACGCAGTATTTT. The V gene is TRBV5-1, the J gene TRBJ2-3; TRBD1 matches 8 bases. Losses at the gene ends were 3 bases for V and 4 bases for J; bases not matched to a gene: 7. This CDR3 contains 15 residues. The germline gives CDR1 SGHRS, CDR2 YFSETQ. The whole variable domain, filled in from reference TRBV5-1 and TRBJ2-3, reads KAGVTQTPRYLIKTRGQQVTLSCSPISGHRSVSWYQQTPGQGLQFLFEYFSETQRNKGNFPGRFSGRQFSNSRSEMNVSTLELGDSALYLCASSSSQGGADTQYFGPGTRLTVL.

The genes are TRBV7-8 and TRBJ1-3, with D possibly TRBD1 on 5 matching bases. Trimming removed 1 base from V and 0 bases from J, with 10 bases in between. The CDR3 is 16 residues long. Germline V gene sequence: CDR1 SGHVS, CDR2 FQNEAQ. As DNA, the CDR3 is TGTGCCAGCAGCTTAGTGGGGGTTAACTCTGGAAACACCATATATTTT. This translates into CASSLVGVNSGNTIYF.

The chain is built from TRBV5-1 and TRBJ2-1, with 11 bases fitting TRBD2. The V gene's germline CDR1 is SGHRS and CDR2 YFSETQ. V dropped 6 bases and J dropped 6; count of bases not matched to a gene: 5. The length of the CDR3 is 14 residues. This chain's CDR3 is CASTLAGGPNEQFF. The CDR3, as DNA: TGCGCCAGCACCTTAGCGGGAGGGCCCAATGAGCAGTTCTTC. Using reference TRBV5-1 and TRBJ2-1 for the parts outside the CDR3, the full variable domain is KAGVTQTPRYLIKTRGQQVTLSCSPISGHRSVSWYQQTPGQGLQFLFEYFSETQRNKGNFPGRFSGRQFSNSRSEMNVSTLELGDSALYLCASTLAGGPNEQFFGPGTRLTVL.

The chain is built from TRBV11-2 and TRBJ2-5; possibly TRBD1 for D (6 bases). Trimming removed 3 bases from V and 2 bases from J, with 19 bases in between. The germline CDR1 and CDR2 sequences are SGHAT and FQNNGV. The CDR3 is made up of 17 amino acids. CDR3 region: CASSLVAGASQQETQYF. The CDR3 DNA reads TGTGCCAGCAGCTTGGTCGCAGGGGCGAGCCAACAAGAGACCCAGTACTTC. The full variable domain, in which reference TRBV11-2 and TRBJ2-5 provide the parts outside the CDR3, is EAGVAQSPRYKIIEKRQSVAFWCNPISGHATLYWYQQILGQGPKLLIQFQNNGVVDDSQLPKDRFSAERLKGVDSTLKIQPAKLEDSAVYLCASSLVAGASQQETQYFGPGTRLLVL.

In nucleotides, the CDR3 is TGTGCCACCAGTGATAATGGAGACAGGGGCTACGAGCAGTACTTC. It yields the protein CATSDNGDRGYEQYF. This chain joins TRBV24-1 and TRBJ2-7; 8 nucleotides line up with TRBD1. This CDR3 comprises 15 residues. CDR1 is KGHDR, CDR2 SFDVKD, per germline. Trimming removed 3 bases from V and 3 bases from J; junction bases left unmatched: 6.

This clonotype was counted many times. This sequence joins TRBV7-2 and TRBJ2-1; D is tentatively TRBD1 or TRBD2 (6 bases each). Germline V gives CDR1 SGHTA, CDR2 FQGNSA. The CDR3 is 13 amino acids. V dropped 3 bases and J dropped 9 bases, with 12 bases sitting between them. CDR3 amino acids: CASSLVRGLEQFF. The CDR3 DNA sequence: TGTGCCAGCAGCTTGGTTCGGGGGCTTGAGCAGTTCTTC.

This clonotype occurred a few times. This chain uses TRBV20-1 with TRBJ2-7, with 8 bases aligning to TRBD2. The germline V gene has CDR1 DFQATT and CDR2 SNEGSKA (reference sequence). After removal of 5 bases from V and 4 bases from J, the junction contained 7 bases not matched to a gene. The CDR3 sequence is 13 residues long. The CDR3 region is CSAFSGTRYEQYF. The CDR3, as DNA: TGCAGTGCTTTTAGCGGGACTAGGTACGAGCAGTACTTC.

This clonotype was recorded a few times. This chain joins TRBV12-3 or TRBV12-4 and TRBJ2-7; a possible D gene is TRBD2 (5 bases). V was shortened by 6 bases and J by 0 bases, with 15 bases between the two germline ends. There are 15 residues in the CDR3. The CDR3 loop is CASRRRSGSSYEQYF. The CDR3 bases are TGTGCCAGCAGGAGGAGGTCGGGCAGCTCCTACGAGCAGTACTTC.

The V call is TRBV2, the J call TRBJ2-3; no clear D. The germline gives CDR1 SNHLY, CDR2 FYNNEI. V lost 8 bases to trimming and J lost 6 bases, with 12 bases between them. The CDR3 extends over 12 amino acids. This chain's CDR3 is CASRSPRDTQYF. The CDR3 DNA reads TGTGCCAGCCGAAGTCCCCGGGATACGCAGTATTTT.

This chain uses TRBV6-1 with TRBJ2-6; 7 bases are shared with TRBD2. Per the germline V gene, CDR1 is MNHNS and CDR2 is SASEGT. CDR3 length equals 18 residues. Trimming cost V 6 bases and J 0 bases; bases outside gene matches: 11. CDR3 bases: TGTGCCAGCAGAATACAGACTAGCAGAACCTCTGGGGCCAACGTCCTGACTTTC. It encodes CASRIQTSRTSGANVLTF.

This chain links TRBV10-3 with TRBJ1-5; maybe TRBD1 (5 bases). Germline V gives CDR1 ENHRY, CDR2 SYGVKD. Between the trimmed V and J ends, which lost 0 bases and 0 bases, there was a span of 12 bases. The CDR3 has 17 residues. The CDR3 nucleotides read TGTGCCATCAGTGAGTCGGCGGGGCCCGGTAGCAATCAGCCCCAGCATTTT. Translated, it gives CAISESAGPGSNQPQHF.

This clonotype was recorded a few times. This chain joins TRBV21-1 and TRBJ2-3; the table's D call, TRBD1, was not checked against the DNA. TRBV21-1 has pseudogene status. The CDR3 totals 18 residues. The CDR3 sequence: CASSPLDGGVSPTDTQYF. CDR3 bases: TGTGCCAGCAGCCCCCTGGACGGCGGAGTTTCTCCCACAGATACGCAGTATTTT.

The chain carries TRBV10-1 and TRBJ2-2; 10 nucleotides align to TRBD2. The CDR3 is made up of 15 amino acids. CDR1 is WNHNN and CDR2 is SYGVQD in the germline V gene (reference sequence). V lost 8 bases and J lost 0; bases outside the gene matches: 3. CDR3 loop: CASSSGGANTGELFF. The CDR3 DNA sequence: TGCGCCAGCTCTAGCGGGGGTGCGAACACCGGGGAGCTGTTTTTT.

A few counts support this clonotype. This chain connects TRBV7-8 to TRBJ2-2; 9 bases match TRBD1. This CDR3 spans 14 amino acids. The germline CDR1 and CDR2 sequences are SGHVS and FQNEAQ. V trimming: 4 bases; J trimming: 7 bases; junction bases outside the gene matches: 4. In DNA form, the CDR3 reads TGTGCCAGCAGCTGGGACAGGGATGACGGGGAGCTGTTTTTT. Its protein product is CASSWDRDDGELFF.

The rearrangement joins TRBV19 to TRBJ1-1; TRBD1 agrees at 7 bases. The CDR3 loop spans 13 amino acids. V lost 6 bases and J lost 3; bases outside the gene matches: 4. The V gene's germline CDR1 is LNHDA and CDR2 SQIVND (reference sequence). The CDR3 loop reads CASSEGQHTEAFF. In DNA, the CDR3 is TGTGCCAGTAGCGAGGGACAGCACACTGAAGCTTTCTTT.

This clonotype has just a few counts. V gene TRBV14 combines with J gene TRBJ2-6, with 9 bases fitting TRBD2. Unmatched junction bases numbered 3, after V lost 5 bases and J lost 4 bases. CDR3 length: 15 residues. Germline CDR1 is SGHDN and CDR2 is FVKESK. For the CDR3, the DNA is TGTGCCAGCAGCATTCTAGCGGGAGGGGCCAACGTCCTGACTTTC. This sequence encodes CASSILAGGANVLTF.

The table lists this clonotype with a few counts. The chain uses TRBV11-2 and TRBJ1-5, with unresolved D. Per the germline V gene, CDR1 is SGHAT and CDR2 is FQNNGV. CDR3 length: 15 residues. The V gene lost 5 bases and the J gene lost 10 bases, with 21 bases spanning the gap. The chain's CDR3 is CASSPSLAGISPQHF. The CDR3 DNA follows: TGTGCCAGCAGCCCCAGCCTAGCCGGCATCAGCCCCCAGCATTTT. Based on the CDR3 plus reference TRBV11-2 and TRBJ1-5, the full variable domain is EAGVAQSPRYKIIEKRQSVAFWCNPISGHATLYWYQQILGQGPKLLIQFQNNGVVDDSQLPKDRFSAERLKGVDSTLKIQPAKLEDSAVYLCASSPSLAGISPQHFGDGTRLSIL.

This clonotype was seen at least ten times. The V gene is TRBV7-2, the J gene TRBJ1-1; perhaps TRBD1 as D (5 bases). There are 14 residues in the CDR3. Germline V gene lookup returns CDR1 SGHTA and CDR2 FQGNSA. V shed 3 bases and J shed 1 base, with 9 bases lying between them. The CDR3 region has the DNA TGTGCCAGCAGCTTCTACCAGGGGAACACTGAAGCTTTCTTT. Its protein product is CASSFYQGNTEAFF.

The chain joins TRBV29-1 to TRBJ2-1; TRBD2 agrees at 8 bases. The V gene end was trimmed by 7 bases and the J gene end by 7 bases; junction bases not matched to a gene: 12. This CDR3 has 14 residues. CDR1 and CDR2 (germline): SQVTM, ANQGSEA. For the CDR3, the DNA is TGCAGCGGGGGGGCGGCGGGGGGTAAAAATGAGCAGTTCTTC. It encodes CSGGAAGGKNEQFF.

The rearrangement uses TRBV7-2 and TRBJ2-5; tentative D call: TRBD1 (6 bases). In germline, CDR1 is SGHTA, CDR2 FQGNSA. Trimming removed 6 bases from V and 5 bases from J, with 22 bases in between. CDR3 length equals 16 residues. The CDR3 sequence is CASSKGSKGQRETQYF. CDR3 nucleotide sequence: TGTGCCAGCAGTAAAGGGTCGAAAGGACAGCGGGAGACCCAGTACTTC.

This clonotype showed up just a few times. The chain links TRBV27 to TRBJ2-1, with 9 bases that match TRBD1. CDR3 length equals 15 residues. Trimming cost V 6 bases and J 9 bases; bases outside gene matches: 12. The germline gives CDR1 MNHEY, CDR2 SMNVEV (reference sequence). In nucleotides, the CDR3 is TGTGCCAGCAGCCCTACCCTTGGACAGGGGAGTGAGCAGTTCTTC. This codes for CASSPTLGQGSEQFF.

The chain combines TRBV4-2 with TRBJ1-2, with D unresolved. Germline CDR1 LGHNA, CDR2 YNFKEQ. The V end lost 0 bases, the J end lost 6 bases, and 8 bases lay between the germline ends. The CDR3 runs to 13 residues. Here the CDR3 DNA reads TGTGCCAGCAGCCAAGATGCCGGGGATGGCTACACCTTC. Residues: CASSQDAGDGYTF.

J is TRBJ1-1 and V is TRBV27; D may be TRBD1 (5 bases). Germline CDR1 and CDR2: MNHEY and SMNVEV (reference sequence). V lost 5 bases, J lost 9 bases, and 19 bases lay in between. The CDR3 has 14 amino acids. The CDR3, as DNA: TGTGCCAGCAGTCCCCGGGCAGGGAAGATGAAAGCTTTCTTT. Protein: CASSPRAGKMKAFF.

The rearrangement uses TRBV18 and TRBJ1-3, with no clear D. The V gene's germline CDR1 is KGHSH and CDR2 LQKENI. The CDR3 extends over 15 amino acids. V was shortened by 3 bases and J by 2 bases, with 11 bases between the two germline ends. The CDR3 region is CASSPERIAGNTIYF. CDR3 DNA sequence: TGTGCCAGCTCACCGGAACGAATCGCTGGAAACACCATATATTTT.

The chain's CDR3 is CAISELPDSNQPQHF. The CDR3 DNA is TGTGCCATCAGTGAGTTGCCAGATAGCAATCAGCCCCAGCATTTT. This chain connects TRBV10-3 to TRBJ1-5; the D is unclear. V was trimmed by 1 base and J by 0 bases, leaving 7 bases between them. Germline CDR1 and CDR2: ENHRY and SYGVKD. The CDR3 is 15 amino acids.

A few counts support this clonotype. The chain combines TRBV18 with TRBJ1-5; no firm D call. Germline V gives CDR1 KGHSH, CDR2 LQKENI. Trimming took 6 bases from V and 7 from J, leaving 19 bases between them. The CDR3 consists of 15 residues. CDR3 in DNA: TGTGCCAGCTCTCAAACGGGTAGCCCGGGACAGCCCCAGCATTTT. The encoded protein is CASSQTGSPGQPQHF.

The gene calls are TRBV7-9 and TRBJ2-7; 8 bases fit TRBD1. Germline values: CDR1 SEHNR, CDR2 FQNEAQ (reference sequence). The CDR3 totals 13 residues. The ends lost 5 bases at V and 6 bases at J; junction bases unmatched: 6. The CDR3 reads CASSIRTGPEQYF. Here the CDR3 DNA reads TGTGCCAGCAGCATCCGGACAGGGCCCGAGCAGTACTTC.

The rearrangement joins TRBV20-1 to TRBJ2-5, with D possibly being TRBD2 (6 bases). CDR1 is DFQATT, CDR2 SNEGSKA, per germline (reference sequence). There are 14 residues in the CDR3. Trimming pared 3 bases from V and 3 bases from J, leaving 14 bases between. The CDR3 here is CSASFGWEEETQYF. The CDR3 DNA is TGCAGTGCTAGTTTCGGGTGGGAGGAAGAGACCCAGTACTTC.